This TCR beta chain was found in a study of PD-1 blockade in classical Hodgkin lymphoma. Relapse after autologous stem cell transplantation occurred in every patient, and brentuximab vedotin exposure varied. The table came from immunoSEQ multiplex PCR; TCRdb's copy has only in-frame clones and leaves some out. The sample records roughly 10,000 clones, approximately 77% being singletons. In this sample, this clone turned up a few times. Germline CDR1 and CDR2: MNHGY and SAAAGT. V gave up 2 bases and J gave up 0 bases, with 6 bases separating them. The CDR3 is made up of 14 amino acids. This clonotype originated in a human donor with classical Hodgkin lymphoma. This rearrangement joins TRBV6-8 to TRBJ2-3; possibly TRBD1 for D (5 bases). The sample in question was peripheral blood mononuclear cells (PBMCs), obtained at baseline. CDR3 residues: CASSYGASTDTQYF. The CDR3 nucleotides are TGTGCCAGCAGTTACGGGGCTAGCACAGATACGCAGTATTTT.